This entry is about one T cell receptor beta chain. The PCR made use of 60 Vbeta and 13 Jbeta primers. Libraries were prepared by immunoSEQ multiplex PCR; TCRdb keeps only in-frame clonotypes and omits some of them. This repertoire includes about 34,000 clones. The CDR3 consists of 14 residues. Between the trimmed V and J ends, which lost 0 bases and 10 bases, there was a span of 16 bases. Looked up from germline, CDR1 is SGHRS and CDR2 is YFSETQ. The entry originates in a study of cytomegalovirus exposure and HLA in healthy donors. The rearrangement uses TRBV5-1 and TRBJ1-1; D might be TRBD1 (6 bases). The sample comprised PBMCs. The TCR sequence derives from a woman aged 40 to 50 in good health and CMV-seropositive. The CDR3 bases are TGCGCCAGCAGCTTGGGACAGGTCGACCCTAGAGCTTTCTTT. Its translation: CASSLGQVDPRAFF.